The sequence of this TCR beta chain was determined in a study of blood T cells in healthy people across ages. Primers used in a second PCR of about 6 to 11 cycles were a sample-barcoded 5' primer and a J-beta primer mix. TCRdb fed the 5' RACE reads into MiXCR, producing one record per CDR3 protein. The sample records 850,000 to 1,000,000 distinct CDR3 sequences, around 49% being singletons. Trimming removed 6 bases at V and 1 base at J, with 16 bases between. CDR3 length: 15 amino acids. Germline V lookup: CDR1 DFQATT, CDR2 SNEGSKA (reference sequence). Specimen: blood. This sequence was found in a man aged 30 to 39 in good health. The J gene is TRBJ2-1, the V gene TRBV20-1, with D perhaps TRBD1 or TRBD2 (6 bases each). The CDR3 DNA sequence: TGCAGTGCCCCTGGAGGGGGTGAATCCTACAATGAGCAGTTCTTC. The encoded protein is CSAPGGGESYNEQFF.